This T cell receptor (beta chain) was sequenced during a study of Graves' ophthalmopathy and Graves' hyperthyroidism. Broader study findings: Sensitivity reached 70% to 71% and specificity about 78% when the model predicted ophthalmopathy progression.

RNA served as the template for amplifying TCR beta CDR3 regions. HTBI primers primed a first-round RT-PCR, and a second-round multiplex PCR followed. MiXCR was run by TCRdb on the multiplex PCR reads, yielding one entry per CDR3 protein. The sample lists some 1.1 million distinct CDR3 sequences, about two fifths occurring once. The CDR3 has 14 residues. Germline lookup yields CDR1 SQVTM and CDR2 ANQGSEA. Trimming cost V 8 bases and J 5 bases, with 21 bases left between them. Hyperthyroidism patients had new diagnoses, durations under 2 months, and ages of 18 to 65. The authors diagnosed from clinical symptoms, serum thyroxine, TRAb, thyroid ultrasound and orbital computed tomography. Note on this clonotype: The antigen is unknown.

The chain carries TRBV29-1 and TRBJ1-2; tentatively, D is TRBD1 (6 bases). The TCR was taken from an adult man with Graves' hyperthyroidism. Sequencing was performed on peripheral blood or thyroid tissue (not recorded which). The CDR3 loop reads CSPGQGGAGYGYTF. As DNA, the CDR3 is TGCAGCCCTGGCCAAGGGGGGGCCGGATATGGCTACACCTTC.